The sequence of this TCR beta chain was determined in a study of OX40 agonist ivuxolimab in advanced cancers. At the level of the study: Dose-escalation patients were diagnosed with hepatocellular carcinoma, melanoma, renal cell cancer or head and neck cancer. Study-wide results and limits: At 0.1 to 3.0 mg/kg, clonal expansion of CD4+ and CD8+ blood T cells had occurred by week 6. In the 0.1-3.0 mg/kg groups, partial responders showed among the lowest expansion.

About this clone: The target antigen is unknown.

Sequencing was performed with immunoSEQ multiplex PCR; in TCRdb, only in-frame clones are kept and a portion is missing. The sample has some 35,000 clones, around 73% seen once. The ends were cut back, 3 bases at V and 1 base at J, with 6 bases in the middle. This CDR3 has 13 residues. Germline V gene sequence: CDR1 MNHEY, CDR2 SMNVEV (reference sequence). This TCR was recovered from an adult with an advanced solid tumor such as melanoma, head and neck, liver or kidney cancer. The sample consisted of CD4+ or CD8+ T cells sorted from blood, taken in a trial of the OX40 agonist ivuxolimab. The genes are TRBV27 and TRBJ1-1; no reliable D call. In nucleotides, the CDR3 is TGTGCCAGCAGTTTCCGGGAGAACACTGAAGCTTTCTTT. It encodes CASSFRENTEAFF.